This T cell receptor beta chain is from a study of sequential checkpoint blockade in melanoma. V shed 1 base and J 8 bases; nucleotides not matched to a gene: 1. This CDR3 region has 13 residues. Germline lookup yields CDR1 LGHNA and CDR2 YSLEER. Treatment specified: randomized to nivolumab then ipilimumab (arm A) or the reverse (arm B). This table comes from immunoSEQ multiplex PCR, and its TCRdb copy is limited to in-frame clones, with some not included. The sample contains around 18,000 clones, approximately 70% of which appear only once. The origin of this receptor is a human donor with melanoma. The specimen was CD8+ T cells sorted from blood (inferred from file names), collected from a patient given nivolumab and ipilimumab in sequence. The chain links TRBV4-3 to TRBJ2-3, with 9 nucleotides matching TRBD1. This chain's CDR3 is CASSQGTGATQYF. The CDR3 DNA reads as TGCGCCAGCAGCCAAGGGACAGGGGCTACGCAGTATTTT.